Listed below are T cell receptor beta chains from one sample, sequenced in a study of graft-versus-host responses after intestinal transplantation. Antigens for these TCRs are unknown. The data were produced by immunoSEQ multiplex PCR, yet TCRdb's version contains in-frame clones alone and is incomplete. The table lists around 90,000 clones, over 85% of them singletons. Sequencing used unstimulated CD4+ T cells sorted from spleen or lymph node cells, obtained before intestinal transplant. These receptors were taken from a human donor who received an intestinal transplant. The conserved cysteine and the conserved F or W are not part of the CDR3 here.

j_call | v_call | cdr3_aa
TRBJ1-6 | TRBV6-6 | ASSPDSGDKSPLH
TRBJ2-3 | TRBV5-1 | ASSLGPGTSGSADTQY
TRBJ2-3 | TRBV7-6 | ASSPRLAGGATQY
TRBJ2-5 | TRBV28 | ASSSSGQPPLETQY
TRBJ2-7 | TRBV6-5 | ASRALAGVFLEQY
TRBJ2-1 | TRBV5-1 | ASSLVGIGIGHEQF
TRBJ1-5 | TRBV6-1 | ASSAGTASPYSNQPQH
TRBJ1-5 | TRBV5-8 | ASSLFRDTQH
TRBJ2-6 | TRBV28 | ASSPGTGGVGANVLT
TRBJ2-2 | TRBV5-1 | ASRGETNTGELF
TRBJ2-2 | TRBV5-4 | ASSATGYVRNTGELF
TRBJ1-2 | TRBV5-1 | ASSSGAGGYT
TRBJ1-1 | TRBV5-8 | ASSLHSEAF
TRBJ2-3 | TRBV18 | ASSPGGRAGDTQY
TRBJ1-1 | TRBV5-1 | ASSHGQFNTEAF
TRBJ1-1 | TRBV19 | ASSIKGLTEAF
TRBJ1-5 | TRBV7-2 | ASSLQATGGNQPQH